This TCR beta chain was recovered during a study of blood T cell repertoires in COVID-19. For the study at large: Material from acute and convalescent COVID-19 was sourced from the United States, Italy and Spain. Sources were T cells, B-cell-depleted T cells, or PBMCs; the material itself was cDNA or gDNA.

In the authors' methods: Reference gene primer amplification gave estimated nucleated cell counts. TCRdb's copy holds only in-frame clones and misses some; the assay was immunoSEQ multiplex PCR. D and trimming were read from the DNA, whereas the V and J calls and clone size are those reported in that table. Here the sample spans about 200,000 clones, around three quarters being singletons. Germline assignment: CDR1 DFQATT and CDR2 SNEGSKA (reference sequence). The CDR3 runs to 11 residues. Turning to this clone: One end of the junction does not line up with germline, which may come from a read error.

The sequenced material came from peripheral blood. The chain is built from TRBV20-1 and TRBJ2-7, with TRBD1 matching 8 bases. This TCR came from a woman aged 70-85 years with acute or convalescent COVID-19. The CDR3 here is CSARDQGQVPF. Written as DNA, the CDR3 is TGCAGTGCTAGAGATCAGGGACAGGTTCCCTTC.